This T cell receptor beta chain is from a study of blood T cell repertoires in COVID-19. About the study: Specimens from acute and convalescent COVID-19 originated in the United States, Italy and Spain. PBMCs, B-cell-depleted T cells, or T cells were the source of the cDNA or gDNA that made up the material.

How the authors handled the data: Reference gene primer amplification gave nucleated cell count estimates. Data came from immunoSEQ multiplex PCR; TCRdb stores just in-frame clones and leaves some out. V and J calls and clone size are copied from that table; D and trimming were computed from the DNA. The data hold 120,000 or so clones, with 75% to 90% observed a single time. Input material: peripheral blood. The clonotype originates from a man in his 70s with active or convalescent COVID-19.

The CDR3 DNA sequence: TGTGCCAGCGGTCTCAGCGGGGGTATCGTCAATGAGCAGTTCTTC. Translated: CASGLSGGIVNEQFF. V usage is TRBV27 and J usage is TRBJ2-1, with 8 nucleotides matching TRBD2. This CDR3 has 15 residues. The germline V gene has CDR1 MNHEY and CDR2 SMNVEV (reference sequence). V trimming: 8 bases; J trimming: 6 bases; junction bases outside the gene matches: 12.